This T cell receptor beta chain was recorded in a study of cytomegalovirus exposure and HLA in healthy donors. Study information: In a previous analysis, 100 million to 140 million unique TCR beta sequences were found from 170 million or so T cells.

Findings of the study overall: Later work found most CMV-associated TCR beta chains apparently HLA-restricted.

CDR3 size: 15 residues. The germline V gene encodes CDR1 ENHRY and CDR2 SYGVKD. The trim removed 5 bases at V and 5 bases at J, leaving 6 bases unmatched. For this clone: Antigen: not known.

The PCR ran on 60 Vbeta and 13 Jbeta primers. Measured with immunoSEQ multiplex PCR; TCRdb has only the in-frame clones, and not every one. This sample's table has 90,000 to 130,000 clones. Sequencing was performed on PBMCs. The source of this sequence is a man younger than 45 in good health and CMV-seronegative. This chain connects TRBV10-3 to TRBJ2-7; TRBD2 matches 13 bases. The CDR3 DNA reads TGTGCCATCAGTTTTACTAGCGGGGGGGCCCACGAGCAGTACTTC. It specifies CAISFTSGGAHEQYF.